This TCR beta chain was sequenced during a study of memory CD4+ T cells and cytomegalovirus serostatus (dated by TCRdb to between 2017 and 2020). Regarding the study in general: A total of some 35 healthy Belgian adults, of whom 9 were CMV seropositive and 24 were CMV seronegative, were included in the cohort. The study sequenced CD4+ memory TCRbeta repertoires of a Belgian cohort with known cytomegalovirus serostatus to replicate a published TCR-based CMV serostatus classifier. The investigation overall reported the following: Only CD4+CD45RO+ memory cells were sequenced, unlike the original study, which covered naive and memory CD4+ and CD8+ populations. For CMV serostatus prediction, a median bootstrapped AUC of about 0.96 was reached with the original framework, and a median bootstrapped AUC of approximately 0.89 was reached with a US-trained random forest. On the Belgian cohort, the classifier built on the original framework reached a median bootstrapped AUC of nearly 0.96, with a 95% CI of 0.76-1.00. The results were interpreted as suggesting that the CMV-associated TCR signature is mostly present in the CD4+ memory repertoire. Among the 164 previously reported CMV-associated TCRbeta sequences, 67 showed up in the CD4+ memory repertoires, with each one found in between one and five individuals.

Single viable CD3+CD4+CD8-CD45RO+ cells were sorted as memory CD4+ T cells on a FACSAria II. To determine CMV serostatus, a Roche Elecsys assay was used that detects serum IgG against CMV pp150, pp28, p38 and p52. After thawing, total CD4+ T cells were enriched by positive selection with CD4 magnetic microbeads. The samples came from a different study that was designed specifically to examine the CD4+ T cell memory repertoire. Peripheral blood mononuclear cells were isolated and cryopreserved according to standard operating procedures, and serum was stored at -80 degrees C. The staining relied on CD3-PerCP (BW264/56), CD4-APC (RPA-T4), CD45RO-PE (UCHT1) and CD8-Pacific Orange (3B5) antibodies, and Sytox blue was used to exclude non-viable cells. Genomic DNA was extracted from sorted cells with the Quick-DNA Microprep Kit. TCRbeta DNA was amplified with the immunoSEQ hsTCRbeta kit following the manufacturer's protocol. TCRbeta libraries were sequenced on an Illumina MiSeq instrument. Per the source publication's procedure: After out-of-frame sequences were removed, 2,204,828 distinct TCRbeta sequences remained, averaging around 67,000 per individual. Each individual was scored using the number of 160 or so previously reported CMV-associated TCRbeta sequences that the individual carried and the total number of productive distinct TCRbeta sequences. A beta-binomial model was reimplemented in Python, and random forests from scikit-learn, run with default parameters, were trained on data from the US cohort. Classifier performance on the Belgian cohort was reported as the median AUC with percentile confidence intervals calculated over 10,000 bootstrap iterations. The immuneACCESS repertoire file appears here via TCRdb, limited to in-frame rearrangements. These files lack a portion of the clones; in checked studies, under half of the deficit traces to unresolved V genes, and the cause of the others is not known. The DNA gave D and trimming, while V, J and clone size come from that table. The table for this sample lists roughly 50,000 clones; around 80% of them were counted only once. The ten largest clonotypes hold 1.5% to 2% of the sample.

The germline V gene (reference sequence) provides CDR1 SGHKS and CDR2 YYEKEE. V is reduced by 4 bases and J by 2 bases, leaving a spacing of 16 bases between them. From the cysteine through the phenylalanine, the CDR3 covers 15 amino acids. Only the CDR3 part of the read is kept: 45 bases, read in frame from the first base. Comments on this clone: There is no known antigen for this receptor. No base qualities exist here, and no much larger clone lies one base off it.

This TCR came from an adult in good health and CMV-seronegative. This chain is built from TRBV5-5 and TRBJ2-7; the D region is possibly TRBD1 or TRBD2, each matching across 5 bases. The sample was memory CD4+ T cells from blood. The bases are TGTGCCAGCAGCCTAGCCGGGACGGATACCTACGAGCAGTACTTC. The encoded protein is CASSLAGTDTYEQYF. Reference TRBV5-5 and TRBJ2-7 genes cover what lies past the CDR3, so the full variable domain is DAGVTQSPTHLIKTRGQQVTLRCSPISGHKSVSWYQQVLGQGPQFIFQYYEKEERGRGNFPDRFSARQFPNYSSELNVNALLLGDSALYLCASSLAGTDTYEQYFGPGTRLTVT.